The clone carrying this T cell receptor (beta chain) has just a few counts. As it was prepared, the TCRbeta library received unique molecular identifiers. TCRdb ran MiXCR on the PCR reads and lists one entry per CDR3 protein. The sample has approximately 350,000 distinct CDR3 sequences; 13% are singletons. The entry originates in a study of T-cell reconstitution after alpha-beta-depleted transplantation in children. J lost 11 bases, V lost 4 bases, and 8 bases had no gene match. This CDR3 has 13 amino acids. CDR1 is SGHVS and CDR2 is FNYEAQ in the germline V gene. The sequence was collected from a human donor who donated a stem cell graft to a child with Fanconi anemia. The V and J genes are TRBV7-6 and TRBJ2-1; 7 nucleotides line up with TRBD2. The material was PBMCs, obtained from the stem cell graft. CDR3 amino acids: CASSWEGGAKQFF. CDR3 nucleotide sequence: TGTGCCAGCAGCTGGGAGGGAGGGGCCAAGCAGTTCTTC.